This T cell receptor beta chain derives from a study of blood T cell repertoires in COVID-19. Across the whole study: Recovered status applied to Cohort 3 donors who had two consecutive negative PCRs. It also applied to those with clearance or with symptom resolution. Nucleic acid was either cDNA or gDNA, and it came from T cells, B-cell-depleted T cells, or PBMCs.

Participants, 18 to 89 years old, spanned 24 US areas. Per the authors' pipeline: Reference gene primer amplification gave nucleated cell count estimates. Method: immunoSEQ multiplex PCR; TCRdb's copy keeps in-frame clones and lacks some. The V and J calls and the clone size are those of that table, but D and trimming were determined from the DNA. The profile shows under 150,000 clones, 84% of them singletons. This receptor was identified in a man between 50 and 59 years old in a cohort exposed to, infected with or recovered from COVID-19 (not recorded which). The specimen was PBMCs or T cells enriched from blood (not recorded which).

CDR3 coding DNA: TGTGCCAGCTTTGGGGGGTTCGGCTATGGCTACACCTTC. It encodes CASFGGFGYGYTF. V and J are TRBV5-6 and TRBJ1-2; perhaps TRBD1 as D (5 bases). V gave up 7 bases and J gave up 4 bases, with 14 bases separating them. Germline V CDR1 and CDR2: SGHDT, YYEEEE. This CDR3 has 13 amino acids. Full variable domain (missing parts from reference TRBV5-6 and TRBJ1-2): DAGVTQSPTHLIKTRGQQVTLRCSPKSGHDTVSWYQQALGQGPQFIFQYYEEEERQRGNFPDRFSGHQFPNYSSELNVNALLLGDSALYLCASFGGFGYGYTFGSGTRLTVV.